The 19 T cell receptor beta chains below were found in one sample sequenced in a study of cytomegalovirus exposure and HLA in healthy donors. Primers for the PCR totalled 60 Vbeta and 13 Jbeta. Measured with immunoSEQ multiplex PCR; TCRdb has only the in-frame clones, and not every one. This sample yields around 130,000 clones, of which around 79% are seen a single time; over 2% belongs to the top ten. Sequencing was carried out using PBMCs. These receptors came from a woman aged 40 to 49 in good health and CMV-seropositive.

This clone has only a few counts. The chain carries TRBV14 and TRBJ1-6; possibly TRBD1 for D (5 bases). V was cut by 5 bases and J by 6 bases, with 11 bases left in between. The germline V gene has CDR1 SGHDN and CDR2 FVKESK. The CDR3 has 14 amino acids. Here the CDR3 DNA reads TGTGCCAGCAGCAGGGACTTTTTTAATTCACCCCTCCACTTT. Protein: CASSRDFFNSPLHF.

V is TRBV5-1 and J is TRBJ2-3; 11 positions match TRBD2. The CDR3 runs 16 residues. Looked up from germline, CDR1 is SGHRS and CDR2 is YFSETQ. V gave up 2 bases and J gave up 6 bases; unmatched junction bases: 8. The CDR3 nucleotides read TGCGCCAGCAGCTTTTCGGCGACTAGCGGGGCGGATACGCAGTATTTT. Translation: CASSFSATSGADTQYF.

This clone was counted a single time. The V and J genes are TRBV4-2 and TRBJ2-7, with 11 bases lining up with TRBD1. Germline loops: CDR1 LGHNA, CDR2 YNFKEQ. The CDR3 totals 15 residues. Germline trimming cut 7 bases from V and 0 bases from J; bases unmatched to any gene: 5. CDR3 sequence reads: CASTGQGAISYEQYF. In DNA, the CDR3 is TGTGCCAGCACAGGACAGGGGGCCATCTCCTACGAGCAGTACTTC.

This clone was observed a handful of times. The chain carries TRBV7-9 and TRBJ1-5, with TRBD1 matching 10 bases. The CDR3 sequence is 16 residues long. Germline-derived CDR1 and CDR2 are SEHNR and FQNEAQ (reference sequence). The trim removed 6 bases at V and 6 bases at J, leaving 11 bases unmatched. The CDR3 region is CASSQGGQGHRQPQHF. The CDR3 bases are TGTGCCAGCAGTCAGGGGGGACAGGGGCATCGTCAGCCCCAGCATTTT.

The gene calls are TRBV7-9 and TRBJ1-1, with a possible D match to TRBD1 (5 bases). The germline CDR1 and CDR2 sequences are SEHNR and FQNEAQ (reference sequence). The CDR3 length is 14 residues. V was cut by 5 bases and J by 4 bases, with 14 bases left in between. In DNA, the CDR3 is TGTGCCAGCAGCGCACACAAAGGGGCCACTGAAGCTTTCTTT. Protein sequence: CASSAHKGATEAFF.

The V call is TRBV5-4, the J call TRBJ2-2; maybe TRBD2 (5 bases). Germline V lookup: CDR1 SGHNT, CDR2 YYREEE (reference sequence). CDR3 length: 15 residues. Trimming left V 0 bases short and J 1 base short, with 7 bases between. CDR3 in DNA: TGTGCCAGCAGCTTGGGGGCGGGGAACACCGGGGAGCTGTTTTTT. This translates into CASSLGAGNTGELFF.

This clone was seen a handful of times. The chain joins TRBV4-3 to TRBJ1-1; no clear D gene. V was cut by 6 bases and J by 5 bases, with 10 bases left in between. This CDR3 has 12 amino acids. Germline V gene lookup returns CDR1 LGHNA and CDR2 YSLEER. Here the CDR3 reads CASSFGLTEAFF. CDR3 in DNA: TGCGCCAGCAGTTTTGGGCTGACTGAAGCTTTCTTT.

The chain couples TRBV5-1 to TRBJ2-3; tentatively, D is TRBD1 (6 bases). Between the trimmed V and J ends, which lost 7 bases and 6 bases, there was a span of 18 bases. There are 14 residues in the CDR3. Per the germline V gene, CDR1 is SGHRS and CDR2 is YFSETQ. CDR3 sequence: CASRLPGQGDTQYF. The CDR3 DNA is TGCGCCAGCCGATTGCCCGGGCAGGGGGATACGCAGTATTTT.

This chain joins TRBV9 and TRBJ1-4; unclear D gene. The CDR3 covers 16 residues. The V gene's germline CDR1 is SGDLS and CDR2 YYNGEE. V was clipped by 0 bases and J by 7 bases, with 16 bases between them. Here the CDR3 DNA reads TGTGCCAGCAGCGTAGGAGGAGGCGGTTGGCCTGAAAAACTGTTTTTT. This encodes CASSVGGGGWPEKLFF.

The count of this clone is one. The chain links TRBV6-4 to TRBJ2-1; TRBD2 matches 8 bases. V lost 4 bases and J lost 7; bases outside the gene matches: 6. The CDR3 is 14 residues long. Germline CDR1 MRHNA, CDR2 SNTAGT. This chain's CDR3 is CASSVQRESNEQFF. In DNA form, the CDR3 reads TGTGCCAGCAGTGTCCAGCGGGAGAGTAATGAGCAGTTCTTC.

The chain combines TRBV7-2 with TRBJ2-3, with 10 bases fitting TRBD2. The CDR3 runs to 16 residues. CDR1 SGHTA and CDR2 FQGNSA come from the germline V gene. V was pared by 5 bases and J by 6 bases, with 11 bases of the junction left unmatched. The CDR3 DNA follows: TGTGCCAGCAGCGCCAGACTAGCGGGCCCGGGGGATACGCAGTATTTT. It is translated as CASSARLAGPGDTQYF.

This chain joins TRBV5-1 and TRBJ1-2; weak D call: TRBD1 (5 bases). Germline CDR1 and CDR2: SGHRS and YFSETQ. This CDR3 is 15 amino acids long. Trimming stripped 1 base from V and 2 bases from J, with 12 bases between. The CDR3 DNA reads as TGCGCCAGCAGCTTGTTCACAGGACCCAACTATGGCTACACCTTC. Protein: CASSLFTGPNYGYTF.

The chain joins TRBV2 to TRBJ2-7; TRBD1 agrees at 8 bases. CDR1 is SNHLY and CDR2 is FYNNEI in the germline V gene. This CDR3 comprises 13 residues. V shed 2 bases and J 7 bases; nucleotides not matched to a gene: 4. CDR3 sequence: CASSEYRDREQYF. DNA of the CDR3: TGTGCCAGCAGTGAATACCGGGACAGGGAGCAGTACTTC.

The J gene is TRBJ2-1, the V gene TRBV7-8; D gene uncertain. The germline V and J ends were trimmed by 1 base and 6 bases, with 13 bases remaining between them. Germline V gives CDR1 SGHVS, CDR2 FQNEAQ. The CDR3 is made up of 15 amino acids. Written as DNA, the CDR3 is TGTGCCAGCAGCTTAGATCGTCTAATGCGCAATGAGCAGTTCTTC. Translating gives CASSLDRLMRNEQFF.

This chain links TRBV5-1 with TRBJ1-1; 10 bases match TRBD1. The CDR3 totals 14 residues. Germline V CDR1 and CDR2: SGHRS, YFSETQ. V was pared by 5 bases and J by 4 bases, with 5 bases of the junction left unmatched. CDR3 coding DNA: TGCGCCAGCAGGCCCGGGACAGGGGTCACTGAAGCTTTCTTT. Its translation: CASRPGTGVTEAFF.

This sequence joins TRBV4-3 and TRBJ2-2; no firm D call. V was cut by 3 bases and J by 8 bases, with 16 bases left in between. The CDR3 spans 15 residues. Per germline, CDR1 LGHNA and CDR2 YSLEER. The CDR3 sequence: CASSHANIAGGELFF. CDR3 coding DNA: TGCGCCAGCAGCCATGCTAATATCGCCGGTGGGGAGCTGTTTTTT.

This clone showed up just a few times. This chain uses TRBV13 with TRBJ2-5; 9 bases agree with TRBD1. Trimming removed 5 bases from V and 7 bases from J; junction bases left unmatched: 5. In germline, CDR1 is PRHDT, CDR2 FYEKMQ (reference sequence). The CDR3 loop spans 13 amino acids. Written as DNA, the CDR3 is TGTGCCAGCAGCCAGGGACAGGGAGGGACCCAGTACTTC. This translates into CASSQGQGGTQYF.

The rearrangement uses TRBV7-8 and TRBJ1-2, with D hard to call. CDR3 length: 11 amino acids. The V and J ends lost 3 bases and 8 bases respectively, with 7 bases between them. Looked up from germline, CDR1 is SGHVS and CDR2 is FQNEAQ. As DNA, the CDR3 is TGTGCCAGCAGCTTCGGAGGAGGCTACACCTTC. It codes for CASSFGGGYTF.

The V and J genes are TRBV7-6 and TRBJ1-1; TRBD1 matches 9 bases. The V segment lost 4 bases and the J segment 5 bases; nucleotides outside the gene matches: 5. The CDR3 has 14 residues. From germline, CDR1 is SGHVS and CDR2 FNYEAQ. CDR3 DNA sequence: TGTGCCAGCAGCTCACAGGGGGCTATGACTGAAGCTTTCTTT. Translating it yields CASSSQGAMTEAFF. The variable domain in full, completed from reference TRBV7-6 and TRBJ1-1, reads GAGVSQSPRYKVTKRGQDVALRCDPISGHVSLYWYRQALGQGPEFLTYFNYEAQQDKSGLPNDRFSAERPEGSISTLTIQRTEQRDSAMYRCASSSQGAMTEAFFGQGTRLTVV.